This TCR beta chain was identified during a study of blood T cell repertoires in COVID-19. Study as a whole: The samples span acute and convalescent COVID-19 from the United States, Italy and Spain.

Grouping used clinical history reported by participants in a survey and questionnaire. Two negative PCRs, clearance, or symptom resolution characterized the recovered Cohort 3 donors. This clone appeared many times. V was trimmed by 9 bases and J by 8 bases, leaving 21 bases between them. The CDR3 runs 14 residues. Looked up from germline, CDR1 is KGHDR and CDR2 is SFDVKD. In the study's own analysis: Reference gene primer amplification yielded estimated nucleated cell counts. Using immunoSEQ multiplex PCR, the repertoire was profiled, and TCRdb retains in-frame clones only, with some absent. Clone size and V and J calls were adopted from that table, with D and trimming inferred from the DNA. The repertoire has 320,000 or so clones, roughly nine tenths of them found once; the top ten carry about 5%.

The source material was PBMCs or T cells enriched from blood (not recorded which). This rearrangement joins TRBV24-1 to TRBJ1-2, with TRBD1 as a possible D gene (6 bases). This clonotype was sampled from a man aged 55 to 69 who had recovered from COVID-19. CDR3 in amino acids: CATSPGAGARGYTF. The CDR3, as DNA: TGTGCCACCTCCCCTGGGGCAGGGGCGAGAGGCTACACCTTC.